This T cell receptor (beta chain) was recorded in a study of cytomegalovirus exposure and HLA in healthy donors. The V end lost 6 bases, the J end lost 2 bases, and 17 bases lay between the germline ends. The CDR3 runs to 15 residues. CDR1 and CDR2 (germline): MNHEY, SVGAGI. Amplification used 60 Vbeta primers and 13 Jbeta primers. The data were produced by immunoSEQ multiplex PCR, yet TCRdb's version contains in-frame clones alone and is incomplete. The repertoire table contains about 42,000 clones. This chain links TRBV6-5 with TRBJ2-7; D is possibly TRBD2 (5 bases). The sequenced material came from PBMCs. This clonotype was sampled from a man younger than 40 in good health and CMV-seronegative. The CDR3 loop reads CASSPLRTPAYEQYF. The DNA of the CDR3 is TGTGCCAGCAGCCCCCTTCGGACTCCTGCCTACGAGCAGTACTTC.